The source of this T cell receptor beta chain is a study of CD8+ T cells in alopecia areata. Study-wide results and caveats: With tofacitinib ongoing, many expanded lesional clones persisted in both scalp and blood. Scalp sample data also include resident alphabeta T cells from normal skin. Clonality was higher in lesional than normal scalp, especially in alopecia totalis/universalis.

Note on this clone: Its antigen remains unidentified.

Isolated RNA was reverse transcribed into cDNA used as the sequencing template. Clones were sequenced by immunoSEQ multiplex PCR, and TCRdb holds only the in-frame ones, with some missing. The table shows approximately 100,000 clones, with 55% to 70% occurring only once. The treatment was: oral pan-JAK inhibitor, 5-10 mg twice daily. Individuals with alopecia areata gave both lesional scalp punch biopsies and peripheral blood for collection. In germline, CDR1 is LNHDA, CDR2 SQIVND (reference sequence). V lost 2 bases and J lost 1, with 11 bases in between. CDR3 length equals 15 residues. The TCR comes from a human donor with alopecia areata. Source: CD8+ T cells sorted from blood, taken at approximately week 56, from a patient treated with tofacitinib. This chain links TRBV19 with TRBJ1-2; D not resolved. In DNA form, the CDR3 reads TGTGCCAGTAGTATAACAGTTAGATTTAACTATGGCTACACCTTC. This translates into CASSITVRFNYGYTF.